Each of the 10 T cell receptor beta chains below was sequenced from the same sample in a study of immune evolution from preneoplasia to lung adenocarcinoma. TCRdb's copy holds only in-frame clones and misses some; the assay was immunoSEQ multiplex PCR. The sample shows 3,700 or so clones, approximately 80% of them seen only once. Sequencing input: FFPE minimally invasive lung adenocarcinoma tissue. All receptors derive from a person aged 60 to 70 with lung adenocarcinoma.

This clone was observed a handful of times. The CDR3 spells CASSLRPGDTEAFF. The CDR3 DNA reads TGCGCCAGCAGCTTGCGGCCAGGGGACACTGAAGCTTTCTTT. This chain connects TRBV5-1 to TRBJ1-1; D perhaps matches TRBD1 (6 bases). Germline values: CDR1 SGHRS, CDR2 YFSETQ. This CDR3 is built from 14 residues. The V end was cut by 1 base, the J end by 3 bases, with 10 bases between. Variable domain in full (rest from reference TRBV5-1 and TRBJ1-1): KAGVTQTPRYLIKTRGQQVTLSCSPISGHRSVSWYQQTPGQGLQFLFEYFSETQRNKGNFPGRFSGRQFSNSRSEMNVSTLELGDSALYLCASSLRPGDTEAFFGQGTRLTVV.

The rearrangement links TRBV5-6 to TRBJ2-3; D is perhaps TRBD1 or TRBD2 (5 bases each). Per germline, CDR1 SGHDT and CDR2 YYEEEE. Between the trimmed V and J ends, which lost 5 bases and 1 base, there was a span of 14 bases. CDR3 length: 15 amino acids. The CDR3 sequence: CASRESWGRTDTQYF. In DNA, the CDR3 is TGTGCCAGCAGGGAAAGCTGGGGACGCACAGATACGCAGTATTTT.

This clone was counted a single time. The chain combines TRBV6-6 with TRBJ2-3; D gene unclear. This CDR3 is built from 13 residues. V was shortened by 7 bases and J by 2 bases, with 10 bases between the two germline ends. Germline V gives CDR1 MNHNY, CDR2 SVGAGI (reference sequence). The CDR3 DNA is TGTGCCAGCAAGGCCAGGACCACAGATACGCAGTATTTT. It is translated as CASKARTTDTQYF.

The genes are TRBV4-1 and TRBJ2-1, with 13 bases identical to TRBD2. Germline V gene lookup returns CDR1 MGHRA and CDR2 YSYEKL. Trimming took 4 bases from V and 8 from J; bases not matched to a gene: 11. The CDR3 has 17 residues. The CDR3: CASSLGLAGDNGDEQFF. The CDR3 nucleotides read TGCGCCAGCAGCCTCGGACTAGCGGGAGACAACGGGGATGAGCAGTTCTTC.

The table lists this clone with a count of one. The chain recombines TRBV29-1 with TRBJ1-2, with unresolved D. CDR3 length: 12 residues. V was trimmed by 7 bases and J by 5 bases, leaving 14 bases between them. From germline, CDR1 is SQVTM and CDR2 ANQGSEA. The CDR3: CSGESSDYGYTF. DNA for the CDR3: TGCAGCGGAGAAAGTAGCGATTATGGCTACACCTTC.

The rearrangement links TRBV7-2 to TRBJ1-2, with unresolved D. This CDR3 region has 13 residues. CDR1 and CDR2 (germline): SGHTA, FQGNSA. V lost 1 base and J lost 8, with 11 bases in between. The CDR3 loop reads CASSLGGSTGYTF. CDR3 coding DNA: TGTGCCAGCAGCTTAGGAGGGAGTACGGGCTACACCTTC.

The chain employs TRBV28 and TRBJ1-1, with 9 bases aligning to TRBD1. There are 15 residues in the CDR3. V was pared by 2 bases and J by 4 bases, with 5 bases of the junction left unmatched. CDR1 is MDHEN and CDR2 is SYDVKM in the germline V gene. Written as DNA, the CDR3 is TGTGCCAGCAGTTTACTACAGGGGGCTGGCACTGAAGCTTTCTTT. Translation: CASSLLQGAGTEAFF.

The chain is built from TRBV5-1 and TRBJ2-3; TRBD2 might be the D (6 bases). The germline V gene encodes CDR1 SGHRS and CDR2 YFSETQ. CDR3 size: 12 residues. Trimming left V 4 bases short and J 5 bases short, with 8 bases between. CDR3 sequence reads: CASSPTRDTQYF. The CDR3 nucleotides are TGCGCCAGCAGCCCGACTAGAGATACGCAGTATTTT.

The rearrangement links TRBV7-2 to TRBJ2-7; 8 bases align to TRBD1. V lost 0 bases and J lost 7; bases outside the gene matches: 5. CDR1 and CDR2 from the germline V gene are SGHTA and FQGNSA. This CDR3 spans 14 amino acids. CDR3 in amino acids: CASSLAQGGGEQYF. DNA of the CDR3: TGTGCCAGCAGCTTAGCACAGGGGGGTGGGGAGCAGTACTTC.

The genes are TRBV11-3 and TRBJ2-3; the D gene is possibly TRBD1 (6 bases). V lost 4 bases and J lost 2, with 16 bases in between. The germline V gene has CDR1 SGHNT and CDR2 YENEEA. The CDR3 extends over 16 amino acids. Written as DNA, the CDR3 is TGTGCCAGCAGCTCAGCAAGACAGGCGCTCACAGATACGCAGTATTTT. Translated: CASSSARQALTDTQYF.